The 20 T cell receptor beta chains below were found in one sample sequenced in a study of regulatory T cells in long-lasting Graves disease. Indicated time point: persistent/refractory GD, antithyroid drugs over 5 years with positive TRAb. Scientists built the TCR library using RNA that was extracted from PBMCs. According to the study, TCR beta libraries were built with iRepertoire HTBI primers and CDR3-region Arm-PCR. A single record per CDR3 protein comes from TCRdb applying MiXCR to the multiplex PCR reads. The sample has around 500,000 distinct CDR3 sequences; less than 25% are singletons. This material consisted of peripheral blood mononuclear cells (PBMCs), taken when the disease was refractory, from a patient treated with antithyroid drugs. The receptor source for this set is a female donor with Graves disease.

This clonotype was detected only a few times. The V and J genes are TRBV2 and TRBJ2-3, with D perhaps matching TRBD1 (6 bases). From germline, CDR1 is SNHLY and CDR2 FYNNEI. The V gene lost 1 base and the J gene lost 4 bases, with 12 bases spanning the gap. CDR3 length: 15 residues. CDR3 DNA sequence: TGTGCCAGCAGTGAAGAGGGCAGGGGTTCAGATACGCAGTATTTT. Residues: CASSEEGRGSDTQYF.

This clonotype has at least ten counts. V gene TRBV11-2 combines with J gene TRBJ1-1; weak D call: TRBD1 (6 bases). The CDR3 runs to 15 residues. V was clipped by 6 bases and J by 4 bases, with 18 bases between them. Germline CDR1 and CDR2: SGHAT and FQNNGV. The CDR3 nucleotides read TGTGCCAGCAGTCCTCATAGGGGGGCAAGCACTGAAGCTTTCTTT. It translates to CASSPHRGASTEAFF. The variable domain in full, completed from reference TRBV11-2 and TRBJ1-1, reads EAGVAQSPRYKIIEKRQSVAFWCNPISGHATLYWYQQILGQGPKLLIQFQNNGVVDDSQLPKDRFSAERLKGVDSTLKIQPAKLEDSAVYLCASSPHRGASTEAFFGQGTRLTVV.

This clonotype was seen at least ten times. The V call is TRBV6-4, the J call TRBJ2-7, with 8 positions matching TRBD2. The trim removed 5 bases at V and 1 base at J, leaving 16 bases unmatched. CDR1 and CDR2 (germline): MRHNA, SNTAGT. This CDR3 is built from 18 residues. CDR3: CASSPLREGTSGSYEQYF. As DNA, the CDR3 is TGTGCCAGCAGTCCCCTCCGCGAGGGCACTAGCGGTTCCTACGAGCAGTACTTC.

This chain joins TRBV12-3 or TRBV12-4 and TRBJ2-1; 8 positions agree with TRBD2. The CDR3 consists of 20 residues. Trimming took 6 bases from V and 4 from J; bases not matched to a gene: 23. CDR3 sequence reads: CASSRLWGVTLAGIYNEQFF. The CDR3 nucleotides read TGTGCCAGCAGCCGCTTGTGGGGAGTGACCTTAGCGGGGATTTACAATGAGCAGTTCTTC.

V gene TRBV5-1 combines with J gene TRBJ1-1; 7 bases are shared with TRBD1. Looked up from germline, CDR1 is SGHRS and CDR2 is YFSETQ. V lost 1 base to trimming and J lost 4 bases; unmatched junction nucleotides: 10. The CDR3 totals 16 residues. CDR3 sequence (DNA): TGCGCCAGCAGCTTGACGACAGGGTTATGGGGCACTGAAGCTTTCTTT. Its protein product is CASSLTTGLWGTEAFF.

This chain links TRBV24-1 with TRBJ2-5; TRBD1 is a possible D gene (5 bases). The DNA end is more similar to TRBJ2-1, so the J call may be wrong. The CDR3 sequence is 15 residues long. Germline V lookup: CDR1 KGHDR, CDR2 SFDVKD. CDR3 in amino acids: CATSDFGRAVNEQFF. The CDR3 DNA reads TGTGCCACCAGTGATTTCGGCAGGGCGGTGAATGAGCAGTTCTTC.

V and J are TRBV18 and TRBJ1-2, with D hard to call. CDR1 and CDR2 (germline): KGHSH, LQKENI. The CDR3 extends over 14 amino acids. The ends were cut back, 1 base at V and 0 bases at J, with 6 bases in the middle. CDR3 in amino acids: CASSPLPSNYGYTF. The CDR3 nucleotides read TGTGCCAGCTCACCACTGCCGTCTAACTATGGCTACACCTTC.

The rearrangement uses TRBV14 and TRBJ2-7; a possible D gene is TRBD1 (5 bases). Deletions cut 5 bases from V and 3 bases from J, with 14 bases between. The CDR3 contains 14 residues. CDR1 and CDR2 from the germline V gene are SGHDN and FVKESK. CDR3 DNA sequence: TGTGCCAGCAGCGCCAGTCGAGACAGCTACGAGCAGTACTTC. This translates into CASSASRDSYEQYF.

The chain carries TRBV6-2 or TRBV6-3 and TRBJ2-5; 9 bases are a match to TRBD2. Looked up from germline, CDR1 is MNHEY and CDR2 is SVGEGT. Trimming removed 6 bases from V and 2 bases from J; junction bases left unmatched: 7. There are 15 residues in the CDR3. The CDR3 loop reads CASRGAGGGQETQYF. CDR3 bases: TGTGCCAGCAGGGGGGCGGGAGGGGGTCAAGAGACCCAGTACTTC.

This clonotype was observed a few times. The rearrangement joins TRBV4-1 to TRBJ1-1, with D possibly matching TRBD1 (5 bases). V dropped 2 bases and J dropped 2 bases, with 15 bases sitting between them. The CDR3 runs to 16 residues. Germline V lookup: CDR1 MGHRA, CDR2 YSYEKL. CDR3 protein: CASSQQKLQGNTEAFF. The CDR3 bases are TGCGCCAGCAGCCAACAAAAACTCCAGGGAAACACTGAAGCTTTCTTT.

The V call is TRBV11-2, the J call TRBJ2-2, with 12 bases aligning to TRBD2. With V trimmed by 5 bases and J by 4 bases, 14 bases remained unmatched. This CDR3 is 19 amino acids long. CDR1 and CDR2 from the germline V gene are SGHAT and FQNNGV. The CDR3 protein is CASSRPGLAGGPGTGELFF. The CDR3 DNA follows: TGTGCCAGCAGCCGCCCCGGGCTAGCGGGAGGGCCGGGCACCGGGGAGCTGTTTTTT.

This clonotype was seen only a few times. This chain uses TRBV19 with TRBJ2-5; 8 nucleotides agree with TRBD2. CDR3 length equals 15 residues. Germline V CDR1 and CDR2: LNHDA, SQIVND (reference sequence). V lost 5 bases and J lost 5; bases outside the gene matches: 10. The CDR3 reads CASSPRGGSMETQYF. The CDR3 nucleotides are TGTGCCAGTAGTCCCCGGGGGGGCAGTATGGAGACCCAGTACTTC. The whole variable domain, filled in from reference TRBV19 and TRBJ2-5, reads DGGITQSPKYLFRKEGQNVTLSCEQNLNHDAMYWYRQDPGQGLRLIYYSQIVNDFQKGDIAEGYSVSREKKESFPLTVTSAQKNPTAFYLCASSPRGGSMETQYFGPGTRLLVL.

This clonotype was seen more than once but under ten times. A junction end diverges from the germline sequence, so it may reflect a read error. This chain joins TRBV7-7 and TRBJ2-2; D possibly corresponds to TRBD1 (5 bases). Germline assignment: CDR1 SSHAT and CDR2 FNYEAQ (reference sequence). The CDR3 is 15 amino acids. CDR3 nucleotide sequence: TGTGCTAGCAGCCTGTCCAGGGCCGGAACCGGGGAGCTGTTTTTT. This translates into CASSLSRAGTGELFF.

This clonotype was recorded only once. The chain has TRBV5-5 and TRBJ2-7, with TRBD1 matching 10 bases. CDR1 is SGHKS and CDR2 is YYEKEE in the germline V gene (reference sequence). The CDR3 has 15 amino acids. The ends lost 5 bases at V and 0 bases at J; junction bases unmatched: 5. The CDR3 spells CASSRTGGFSYEQYF. The CDR3 DNA follows: TGTGCCAGCAGTCGGACAGGGGGTTTCTCCTACGAGCAGTACTTC.

This clonotype was recorded at least ten times. The chain employs TRBV6-5 and TRBJ2-5; D not resolved. Germline assignment: CDR1 MNHEY and CDR2 SVGAGI. This CDR3 has 15 amino acids. The V gene lost 4 bases and the J gene lost 0 bases, with 12 bases spanning the gap. The CDR3 DNA sequence: TGTGCCAGCAGTTCCCTCGCAGTGTACCAAGAGACCCAGTACTTC. Translated, it gives CASSSLAVYQETQYF.

The CDR3 DNA is TGTGCCAGCAGTGAAAATGCCGGGCAGAATCAGCCCCAGCATTTT. It translates to CASSENAGQNQPQHF. The J gene is TRBJ1-5, the V gene TRBV2, with D uncertain. From germline, CDR1 is SNHLY and CDR2 FYNNEI. The CDR3 covers 15 residues. V was cut by 2 bases and J by 4 bases, with 12 bases left in between.

This clonotype occurred many times. The chain couples TRBV27 to TRBJ2-7, with a possible D match to TRBD1 (6 bases). Looked up from germline, CDR1 is MNHEY and CDR2 is SMNVEV (reference sequence). The germline V and J ends were trimmed by 5 bases and 0 bases, with 8 bases remaining between them. The CDR3 loop spans 13 amino acids. The CDR3 region has the DNA TGTGCCAGCAGTGAACAGGGCTCCTACGAGCAGTACTTC. It is translated as CASSEQGSYEQYF.

This sequence joins TRBV6-2 or TRBV6-3 and TRBJ2-1, with 7 bases matching TRBD1. CDR1 and CDR2 from the germline V gene are MNHEY and SVGEGT. With 6 bases clipped from V and 3 bases from J, the junction kept 11 bases outside the gene matches. The CDR3 is made up of 16 amino acids. CDR3 protein: CASRQTTGASYNEQFF. CDR3 DNA: TGTGCCAGCAGACAAACCACAGGGGCTAGCTACAATGAGCAGTTCTTC.

In its sample, this clonotype was seen many times. The chain couples TRBV2 to TRBJ1-6, with D possibly TRBD1 on 6 matching bases. The germline gives CDR1 SNHLY, CDR2 FYNNEI. V dropped 4 bases and J dropped 9 bases, with 16 bases sitting between them. The CDR3 runs to 15 residues. DNA for the CDR3: TGTGCCAGCAGTGGATCGGGGGGCTGGGGTTCACCCCTCCACTTT. Its translation is CASSGSGGWGSPLHF.

Ten or more counts support this clonotype. The chain uses TRBV6-5 and TRBJ2-7; the D gene is possibly TRBD2 (6 bases). This CDR3 contains 16 residues. Germline assignment: CDR1 MNHEY and CDR2 SVGAGI. Trimming left V 0 bases short and J 6 bases short, with 18 bases between. CDR3 in DNA: TGTGCCAGCAGTTACTCGAGAGAGCGACTAGAGTTCGAGCAGTACTTC. Translating it yields CASSYSRERLEFEQYF.